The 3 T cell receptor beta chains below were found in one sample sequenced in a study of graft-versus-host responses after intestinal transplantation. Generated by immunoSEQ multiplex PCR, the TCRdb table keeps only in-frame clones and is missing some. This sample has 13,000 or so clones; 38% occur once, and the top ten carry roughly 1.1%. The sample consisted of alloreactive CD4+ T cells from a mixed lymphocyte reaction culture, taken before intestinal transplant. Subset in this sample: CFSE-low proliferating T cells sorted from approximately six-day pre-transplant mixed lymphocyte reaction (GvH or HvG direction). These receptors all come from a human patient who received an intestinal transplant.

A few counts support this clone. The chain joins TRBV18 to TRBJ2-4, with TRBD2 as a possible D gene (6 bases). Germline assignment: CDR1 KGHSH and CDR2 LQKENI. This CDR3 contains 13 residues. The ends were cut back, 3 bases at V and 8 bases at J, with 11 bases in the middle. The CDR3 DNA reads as TGTGCCAGCTCACCTCTGGAGGGATACATTCAGTACTTC. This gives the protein CASSPLEGYIQYF. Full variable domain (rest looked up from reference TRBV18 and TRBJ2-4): NAGVMQNPRHLVRRRGQEARLRCSPMKGHSHVYWYRQLPEEGLKFMVYLQKENIIDESGMPKERFSAEFPKEGPSILRIQQVVRGDSAAYFCASSPLEGYIQYFGAGTRLSVL.

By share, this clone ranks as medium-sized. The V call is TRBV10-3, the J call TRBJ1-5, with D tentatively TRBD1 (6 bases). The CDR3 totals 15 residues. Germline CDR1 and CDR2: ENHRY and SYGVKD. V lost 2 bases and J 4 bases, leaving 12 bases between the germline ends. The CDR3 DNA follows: TGTGCCATCAGTGAGGGGGGAGGGGGTAATCAGCCCCAGCATTTT. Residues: CAISEGGGGNQPQHF.

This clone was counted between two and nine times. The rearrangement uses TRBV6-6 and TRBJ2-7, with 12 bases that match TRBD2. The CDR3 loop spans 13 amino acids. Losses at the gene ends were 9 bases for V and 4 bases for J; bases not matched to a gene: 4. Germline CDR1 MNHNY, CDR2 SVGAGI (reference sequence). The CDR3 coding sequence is TGTGCCAGTATTGGACTAGCGGGGTACGAGCAGTACTTC. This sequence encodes CASIGLAGYEQYF.